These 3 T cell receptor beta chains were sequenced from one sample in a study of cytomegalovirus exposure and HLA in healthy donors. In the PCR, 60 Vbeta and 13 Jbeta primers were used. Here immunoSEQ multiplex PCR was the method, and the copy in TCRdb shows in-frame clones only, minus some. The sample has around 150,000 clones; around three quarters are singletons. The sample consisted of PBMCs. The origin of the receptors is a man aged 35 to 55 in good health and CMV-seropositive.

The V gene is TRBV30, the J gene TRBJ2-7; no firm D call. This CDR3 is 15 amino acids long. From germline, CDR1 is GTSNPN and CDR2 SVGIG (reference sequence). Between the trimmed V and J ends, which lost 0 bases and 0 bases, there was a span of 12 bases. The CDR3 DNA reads TGTGCCTGGAGTGTAAGACTGCGGTTCTCCTACGAGCAGTACTTC. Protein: CAWSVRLRFSYEQYF.

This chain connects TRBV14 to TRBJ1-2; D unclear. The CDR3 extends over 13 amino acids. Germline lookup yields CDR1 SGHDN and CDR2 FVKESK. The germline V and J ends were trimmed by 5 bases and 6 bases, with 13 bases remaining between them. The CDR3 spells CASSFIGVNGYTF. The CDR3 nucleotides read TGTGCCAGCAGCTTTATCGGGGTTAATGGCTACACCTTC.

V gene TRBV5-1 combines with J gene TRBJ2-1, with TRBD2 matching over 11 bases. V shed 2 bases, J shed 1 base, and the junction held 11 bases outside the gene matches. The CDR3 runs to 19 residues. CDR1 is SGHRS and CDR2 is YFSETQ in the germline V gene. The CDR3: CASSFGLAGGILSYNEQFF. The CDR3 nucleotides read TGCGCCAGCAGCTTCGGGCTAGCGGGAGGTATTCTGTCCTACAATGAGCAGTTCTTC. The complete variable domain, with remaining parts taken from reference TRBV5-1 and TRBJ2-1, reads KAGVTQTPRYLIKTRGQQVTLSCSPISGHRSVSWYQQTPGQGLQFLFEYFSETQRNKGNFPGRFSGRQFSNSRSEMNVSTLELGDSALYLCASSFGLAGGILSYNEQFFGPGTRLTVL.